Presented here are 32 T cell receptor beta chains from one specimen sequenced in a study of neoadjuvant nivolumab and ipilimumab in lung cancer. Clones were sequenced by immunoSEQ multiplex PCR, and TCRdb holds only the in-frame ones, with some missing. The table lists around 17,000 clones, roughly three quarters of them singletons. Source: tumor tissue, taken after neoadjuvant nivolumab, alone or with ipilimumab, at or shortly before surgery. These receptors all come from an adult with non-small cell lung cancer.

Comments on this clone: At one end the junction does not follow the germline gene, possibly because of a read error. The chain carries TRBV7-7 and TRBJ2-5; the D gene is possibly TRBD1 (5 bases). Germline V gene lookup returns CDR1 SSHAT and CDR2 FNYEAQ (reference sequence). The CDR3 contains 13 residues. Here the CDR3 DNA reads TGTGCTAGCAGCTCAGACAGAGGAGAGACCCAGTACTTC. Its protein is CASSSDRGETQYF. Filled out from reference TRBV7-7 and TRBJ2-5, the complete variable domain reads GAGVSQSPRYKVTKRGQDVTLRCDPISSHATLYWYQQALGQGPEFLTYFNYEAQPDKSGLPSDRFSAERPEGSISTLTIQRTEQRDSAMYRCASSSDRGETQYFGPGTRLLVL.

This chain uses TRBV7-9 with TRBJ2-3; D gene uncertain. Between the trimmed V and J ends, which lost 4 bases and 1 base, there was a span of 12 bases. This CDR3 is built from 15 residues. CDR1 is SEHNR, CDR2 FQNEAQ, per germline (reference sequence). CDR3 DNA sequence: TGTGCCAGCAGCTGGAAACCGACTGGCACAGATACGCAGTATTTT. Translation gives CASSWKPTGTDTQYF.

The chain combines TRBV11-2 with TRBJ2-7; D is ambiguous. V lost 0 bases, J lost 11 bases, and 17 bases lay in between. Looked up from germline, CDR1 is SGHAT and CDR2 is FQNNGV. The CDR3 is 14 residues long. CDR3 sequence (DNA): TGTGCCAGCAGCTTAGAAGGCCCCCGCCGGGTGGAGTACTTC. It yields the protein CASSLEGPRRVEYF. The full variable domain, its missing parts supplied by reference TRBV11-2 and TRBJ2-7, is EAGVAQSPRYKIIEKRQSVAFWCNPISGHATLYWYQQILGQGPKLLIQFQNNGVVDDSQLPKDRFSAERLKGVDSTLKIQPAKLEDSAVYLCASSLEGPRRVEYFGPGTRLTVT.

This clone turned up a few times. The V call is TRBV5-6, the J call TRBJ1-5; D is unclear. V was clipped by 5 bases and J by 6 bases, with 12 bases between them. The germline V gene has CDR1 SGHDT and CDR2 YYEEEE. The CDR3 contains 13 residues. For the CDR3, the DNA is TGTGCCAGCAGTAGGGCGGTGGGTCAGCCCCAGCATTTT. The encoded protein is CASSRAVGQPQHF.

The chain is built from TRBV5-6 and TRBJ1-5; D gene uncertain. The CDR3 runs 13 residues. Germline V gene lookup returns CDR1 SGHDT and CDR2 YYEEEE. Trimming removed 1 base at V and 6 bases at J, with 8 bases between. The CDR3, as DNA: TGTGCCAGCAGCTTGAGGGTGCGTCAGCCCCAGCATTTT. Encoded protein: CASSLRVRQPQHF.

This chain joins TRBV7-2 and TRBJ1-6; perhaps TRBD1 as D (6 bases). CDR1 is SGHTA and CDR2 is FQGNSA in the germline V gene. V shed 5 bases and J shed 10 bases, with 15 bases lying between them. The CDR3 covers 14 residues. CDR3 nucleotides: TGTGCCAGCAGCCCCGTGCAGGGGATATCACCCCTCCACTTT. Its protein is CASSPVQGISPLHF.

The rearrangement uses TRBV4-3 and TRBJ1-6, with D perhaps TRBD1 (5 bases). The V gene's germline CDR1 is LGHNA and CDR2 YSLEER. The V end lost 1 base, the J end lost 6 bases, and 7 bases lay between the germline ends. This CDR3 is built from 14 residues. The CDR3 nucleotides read TGCGCCAGCAGCCAAGGGGGCGGTAATTCACCCCTCCACTTT. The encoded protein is CASSQGGGNSPLHF.

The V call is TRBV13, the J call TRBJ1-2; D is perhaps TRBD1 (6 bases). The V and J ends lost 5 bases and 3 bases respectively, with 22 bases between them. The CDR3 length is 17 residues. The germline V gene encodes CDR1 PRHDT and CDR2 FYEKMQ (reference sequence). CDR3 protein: CASSLQGLLENHYGYTF. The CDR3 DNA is TGTGCCAGCAGCCTACAGGGCCTACTCGAAAATCACTATGGCTACACCTTC. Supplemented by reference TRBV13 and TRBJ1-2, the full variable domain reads AAGVIQSPRHLIKEKRETATLKCYPIPRHDTVYWYQQGPGQDPQFLISFYEKMQSDKGSIPDRFSAQQFSDYHSELNMSSLELGDSALYFCASSLQGLLENHYGYTFGSGTRLTVV.

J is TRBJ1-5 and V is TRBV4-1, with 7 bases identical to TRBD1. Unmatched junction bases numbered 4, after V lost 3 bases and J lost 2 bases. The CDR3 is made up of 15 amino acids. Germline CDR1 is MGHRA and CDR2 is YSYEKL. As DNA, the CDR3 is TGCGCCAGCAGCCAGACCGGGACAGGCAATCAGCCCCAGCATTTT. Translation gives CASSQTGTGNQPQHF.

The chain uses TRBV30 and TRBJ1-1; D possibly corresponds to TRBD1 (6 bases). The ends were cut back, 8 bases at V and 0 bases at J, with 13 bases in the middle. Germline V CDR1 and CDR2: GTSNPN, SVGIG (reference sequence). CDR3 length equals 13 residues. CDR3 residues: CAANRVLNTEAFF. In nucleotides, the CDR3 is TGTGCCGCGAACAGGGTACTGAACACTGAAGCTTTCTTT.

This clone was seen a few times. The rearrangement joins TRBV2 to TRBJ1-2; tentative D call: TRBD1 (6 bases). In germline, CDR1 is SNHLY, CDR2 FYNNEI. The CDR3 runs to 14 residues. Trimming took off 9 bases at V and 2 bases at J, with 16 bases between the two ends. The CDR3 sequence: CARGDTASNYGYTF. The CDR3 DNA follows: TGTGCCAGGGGGGACACCGCAAGCAACTATGGCTACACCTTC.

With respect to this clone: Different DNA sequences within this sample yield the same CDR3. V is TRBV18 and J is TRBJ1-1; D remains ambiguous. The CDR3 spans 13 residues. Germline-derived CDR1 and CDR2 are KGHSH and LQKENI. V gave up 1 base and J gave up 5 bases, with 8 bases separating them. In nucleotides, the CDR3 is TGTGCCAGCTCACCACTTCAGGATACTGAAGCTTTCTTT. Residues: CASSPLQDTEAFF.

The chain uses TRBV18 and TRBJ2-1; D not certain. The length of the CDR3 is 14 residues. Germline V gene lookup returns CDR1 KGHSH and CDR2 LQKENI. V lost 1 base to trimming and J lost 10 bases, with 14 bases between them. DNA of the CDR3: TGTGCCAGCTCACCACGCCGAGACTCACCCGAGCAGTTCTTC. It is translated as CASSPRRDSPEQFF.

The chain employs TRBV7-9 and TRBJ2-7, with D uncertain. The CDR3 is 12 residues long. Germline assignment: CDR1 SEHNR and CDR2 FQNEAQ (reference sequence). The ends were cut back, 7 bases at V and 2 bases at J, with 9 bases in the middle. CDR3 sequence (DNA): TGTGCCAGCAAGGCCATACCCTACGAGCAGTACTTC. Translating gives CASKAIPYEQYF.

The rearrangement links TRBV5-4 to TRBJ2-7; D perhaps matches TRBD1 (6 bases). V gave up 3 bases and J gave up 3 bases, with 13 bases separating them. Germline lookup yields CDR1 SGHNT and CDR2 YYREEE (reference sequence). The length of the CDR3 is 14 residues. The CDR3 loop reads CASSYDGQIYEQYF. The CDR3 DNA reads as TGTGCCAGCAGCTATGACGGACAGATCTACGAGCAGTACTTC.

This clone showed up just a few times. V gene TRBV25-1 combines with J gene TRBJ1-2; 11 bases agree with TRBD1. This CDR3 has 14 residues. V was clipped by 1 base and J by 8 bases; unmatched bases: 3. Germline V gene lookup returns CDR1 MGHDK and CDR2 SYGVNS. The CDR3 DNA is TGTGCCAGCAGTGAATTCGGGACAGGGGGAGGCTACACCTTC. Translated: CASSEFGTGGGYTF.

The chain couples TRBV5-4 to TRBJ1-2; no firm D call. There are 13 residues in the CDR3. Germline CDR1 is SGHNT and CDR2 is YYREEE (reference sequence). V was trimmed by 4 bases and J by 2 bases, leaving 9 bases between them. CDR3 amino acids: CASSPDANYGYTF. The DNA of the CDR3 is TGTGCCAGCAGCCCGGATGCAAACTATGGCTACACCTTC.

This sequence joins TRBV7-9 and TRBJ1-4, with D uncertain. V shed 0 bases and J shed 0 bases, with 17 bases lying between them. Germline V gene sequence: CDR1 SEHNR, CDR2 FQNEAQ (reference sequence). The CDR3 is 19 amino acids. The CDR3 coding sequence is TGTGCCAGCAGCTTAGCTCGATTGGTTTTGGGCGCAACTAATGAAAAACTGTTTTTT. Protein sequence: CASSLARLVLGATNEKLFF. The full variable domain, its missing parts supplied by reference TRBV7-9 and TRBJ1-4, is DTGVSQNPRHKITKRGQNVTFRCDPISEHNRLYWYRQTLGQGPEFLTYFQNEAQLEKSRLLSDRFSAERPKGSFSTLEIQRTEQGDSAMYLCASSLARLVLGATNEKLFFGSGTQLSVL.

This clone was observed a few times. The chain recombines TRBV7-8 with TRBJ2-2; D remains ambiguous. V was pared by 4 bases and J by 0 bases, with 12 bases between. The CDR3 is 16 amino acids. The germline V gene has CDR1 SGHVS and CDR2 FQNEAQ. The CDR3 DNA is TGTGCCAGCAGCTCCTTCTCAGGAGCGAACACCGGGGAGCTGTTTTTT. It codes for CASSSFSGANTGELFF.

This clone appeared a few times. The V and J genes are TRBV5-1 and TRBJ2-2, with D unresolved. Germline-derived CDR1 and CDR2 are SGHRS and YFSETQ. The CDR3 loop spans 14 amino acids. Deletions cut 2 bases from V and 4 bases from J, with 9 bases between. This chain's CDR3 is CASSLSFITGELFF. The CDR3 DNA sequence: TGCGCCAGCAGCTTATCGTTCATCACCGGGGAGCTGTTTTTT.

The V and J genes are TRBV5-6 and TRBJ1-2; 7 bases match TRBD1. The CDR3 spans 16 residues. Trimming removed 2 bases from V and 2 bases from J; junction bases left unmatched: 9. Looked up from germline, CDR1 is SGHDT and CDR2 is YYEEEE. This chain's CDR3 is CASSLGTAFINYGYTF. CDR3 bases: TGTGCCAGCAGCTTAGGGACAGCCTTTATCAACTATGGCTACACCTTC.

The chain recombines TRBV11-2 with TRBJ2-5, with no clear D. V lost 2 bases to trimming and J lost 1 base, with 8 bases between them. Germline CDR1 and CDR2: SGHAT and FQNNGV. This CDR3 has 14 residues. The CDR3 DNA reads TGTGCCAGCAGCTTATTAACTTCCCAAGAGACCCAGTACTTC. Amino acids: CASSLLTSQETQYF.

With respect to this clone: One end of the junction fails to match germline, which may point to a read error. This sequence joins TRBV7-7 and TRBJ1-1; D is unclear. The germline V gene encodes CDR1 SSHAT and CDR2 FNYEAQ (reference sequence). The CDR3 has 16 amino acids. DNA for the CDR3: TGTGCTAGCAGCTTAGCGCCTTACCGACTCTACACTGAAGCTTTCTTT. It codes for CASSLAPYRLYTEAFF.

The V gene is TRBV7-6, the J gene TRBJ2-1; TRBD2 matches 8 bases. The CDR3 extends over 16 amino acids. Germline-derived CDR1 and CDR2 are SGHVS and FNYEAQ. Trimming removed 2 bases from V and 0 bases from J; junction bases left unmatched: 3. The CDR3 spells CASSLSGGASYNEQFF. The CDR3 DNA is TGTGCCAGCAGCTTATCCGGGGGGGCCTCCTACAATGAGCAGTTCTTC.

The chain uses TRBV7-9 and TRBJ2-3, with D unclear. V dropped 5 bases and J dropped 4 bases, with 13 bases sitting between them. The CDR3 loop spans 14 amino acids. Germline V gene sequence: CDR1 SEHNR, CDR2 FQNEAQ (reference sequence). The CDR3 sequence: CASSQPGQSDTQYF. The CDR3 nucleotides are TGTGCCAGCAGCCAACCCGGGCAGTCAGATACGCAGTATTTT. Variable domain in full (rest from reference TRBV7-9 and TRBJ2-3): DTGVSQNPRHKITKRGQNVTFRCDPISEHNRLYWYRQTLGQGPEFLTYFQNEAQLEKSRLLSDRFSAERPKGSFSTLEIQRTEQGDSAMYLCASSQPGQSDTQYFGPGTRLTVL.

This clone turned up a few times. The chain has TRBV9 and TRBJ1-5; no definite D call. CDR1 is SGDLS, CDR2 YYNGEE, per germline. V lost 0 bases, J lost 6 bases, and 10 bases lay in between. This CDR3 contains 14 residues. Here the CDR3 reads CASSVGGFGQPQHF. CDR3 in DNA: TGTGCCAGCAGCGTAGGGGGTTTTGGTCAGCCCCAGCATTTT. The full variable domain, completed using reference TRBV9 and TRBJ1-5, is DSGVTQTPKHLITATGQRVTLRCSPRSGDLSVYWYQQSLDQGLQFLIQYYNGEERAKGNILERFSAQQFPDLHSELNLSSLELGDSALYFCASSVGGFGQPQHFGDGTRLSIL.

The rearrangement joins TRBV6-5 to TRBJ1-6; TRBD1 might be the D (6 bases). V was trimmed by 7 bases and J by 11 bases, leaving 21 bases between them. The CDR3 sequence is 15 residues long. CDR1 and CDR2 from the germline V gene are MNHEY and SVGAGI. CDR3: CASKGVAGVWTPLHF. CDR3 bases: TGTGCCAGCAAGGGGGTGGCGGGGGTTTGGACACCCCTCCACTTT.

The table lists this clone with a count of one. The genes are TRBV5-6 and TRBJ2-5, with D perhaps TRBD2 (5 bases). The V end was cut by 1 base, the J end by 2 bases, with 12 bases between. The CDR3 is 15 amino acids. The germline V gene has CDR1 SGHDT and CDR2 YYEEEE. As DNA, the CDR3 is TGTGCCAGCAGCTTGATGCGGGCGGGTCAAGAGACCCAGTACTTC. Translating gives CASSLMRAGQETQYF.

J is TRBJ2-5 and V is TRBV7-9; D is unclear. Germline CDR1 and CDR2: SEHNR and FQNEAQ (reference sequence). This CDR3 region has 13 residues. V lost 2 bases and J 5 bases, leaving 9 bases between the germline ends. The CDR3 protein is CASSLPKTETQYF. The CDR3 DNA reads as TGTGCCAGCAGCTTACCTAAAACCGAGACCCAGTACTTC. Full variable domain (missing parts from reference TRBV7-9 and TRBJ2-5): DTGVSQNPRHKITKRGQNVTFRCDPISEHNRLYWYRQTLGQGPEFLTYFQNEAQLEKSRLLSDRFSAERPKGSFSTLEIQRTEQGDSAMYLCASSLPKTETQYFGPGTRLLVL.

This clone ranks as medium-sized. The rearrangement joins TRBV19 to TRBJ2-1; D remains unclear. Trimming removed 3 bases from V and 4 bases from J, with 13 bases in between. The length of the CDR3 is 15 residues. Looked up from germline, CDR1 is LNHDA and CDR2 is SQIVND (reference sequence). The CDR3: CASSMGVAGYNEQFF. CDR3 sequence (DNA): TGTGCCAGTAGTATGGGCGTCGCCGGGTACAATGAGCAGTTCTTC. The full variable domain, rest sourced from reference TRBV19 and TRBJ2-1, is DGGITQSPKYLFRKEGQNVTLSCEQNLNHDAMYWYRQDPGQGLRLIYYSQIVNDFQKGDIAEGYSVSREKKESFPLTVTSAQKNPTAFYLCASSMGVAGYNEQFFGPGTRLTVL.

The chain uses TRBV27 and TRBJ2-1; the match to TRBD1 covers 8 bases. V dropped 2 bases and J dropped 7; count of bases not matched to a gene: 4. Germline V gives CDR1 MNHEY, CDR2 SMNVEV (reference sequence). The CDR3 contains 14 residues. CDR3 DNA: TGTGCCAGCAGTTTAGGAGACAGGGGAAATGAGCAGTTCTTC. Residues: CASSLGDRGNEQFF.

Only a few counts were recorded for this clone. CDR3 amino acids: CASRDRVHQPQHF. The CDR3 bases are TGTGCCAGTCGGGACAGGGTACATCAGCCCCAGCATTTT. The chain uses TRBV19 and TRBJ1-5; 9 bases agree with TRBD1. Losses at the gene ends were 8 bases for V and 5 bases for J; bases not matched to a gene: 4. Germline V gives CDR1 LNHDA, CDR2 SQIVND (reference sequence). The CDR3 contains 13 residues.